This entry lists 20 T cell receptor beta chains sequenced from one sample in a study of T cell responses to AZD1222 COVID-19 vaccine (dated by TCRdb to the early 2020s). This sample's time point label indicates: baseline before first vaccination. The library was produced with the immunoSEQ multiplex PCR assay. TCRdb limited this immuneACCESS table to in-frame rearrangements with V and J called. A share of clones is missing; checked studies link under half to unresolved V genes, and the rest is unexplained. The table for this sample lists 100,000 to 150,000 clones; around 87% of them were counted only once. The biggest ten clones account for about 10% of the sample. Sequences were derived from peripheral blood, sampled on day 0 of AZD1222 vaccination. These receptors were taken from an adult in good health.

The chain couples TRBV30 to TRBJ2-7, with D possibly TRBD1 on 8 matching bases. Germline CDR1 reads GTSNPN; CDR2 reads SVGIG (reference sequence). V was cut by 0 bases and J by 2 bases, with 11 bases left in between. The CDR3 is 14 residues long. The CDR3 here is CAWSVQGGTYEQYF. The CDR3 DNA is TGTGCCTGGAGTGTACAGGGGGGGACCTACGAGCAGTACTTC.

The chain is built from TRBV2 and TRBJ1-4; D unclear. Trimming took off 6 bases at V and 3 bases at J, with 14 bases between the two ends. The CDR3 is made up of 15 amino acids. CDR1 is SNHLY and CDR2 is FYNNEI in the germline V gene. CDR3: CASSQEGLANEKLFF. In DNA, the CDR3 is TGTGCCAGCAGCCAGGAGGGCCTGGCTAATGAAAAACTGTTTTTT.

The CDR3 nucleotides read TGCAGCGGTTCGACAGCAGACACTGAAGCTTTCTTT. It yields the protein CSGSTADTEAFF. V is TRBV29-1 and J is TRBJ1-1, with TRBD1 as a possible D gene (5 bases). The germline V gene has CDR1 SQVTM and CDR2 ANQGSEA. The length of the CDR3 is 12 residues. Trimming pared 7 bases from V and 3 bases from J, leaving 12 bases between.

The gene calls are TRBV7-9 and TRBJ1-3; tentatively, D is TRBD1 (5 bases). There are 15 residues in the CDR3. The germline V gene has CDR1 SEHNR and CDR2 FQNEAQ (reference sequence). Trimming stripped 7 bases from V and 2 bases from J, with 15 bases between. CDR3 in DNA: TGTGCCAGCACCAAGAGTGGGGGGACTGGAAACACCATATATTTT. Translation gives CASTKSGGTGNTIYF.

This clone was seen a single time. The V gene is TRBV27, the J gene TRBJ1-1; D call uncertain. CDR1 is MNHEY and CDR2 is SMNVEV in the germline V gene (reference sequence). The CDR3 has 16 residues. V was pared by 6 bases and J by 11 bases, with 28 bases between. The CDR3 region is CASSYTSAGDTSQAFF. As DNA, the CDR3 is TGTGCCAGCAGCTATACCTCAGCAGGCGATACTTCCCAGGCTTTCTTT.

The rearrangement joins TRBV5-4 to TRBJ1-2; 9 bases agree with TRBD1. V gave up 5 bases and J gave up 4 bases; unmatched junction bases: 6. CDR3 length: 14 residues. From germline, CDR1 is SGHNT and CDR2 YYREEE (reference sequence). The CDR3 DNA sequence: TGTGCCAGCAGGAGGACAGGGGAGGGCTATGGCTACACCTTC. Protein: CASRRTGEGYGYTF.

V gene TRBV7-9 combines with J gene TRBJ1-3; TRBD1 agrees at 7 bases. CDR3 size: 15 residues. CDR1 is SEHNR, CDR2 FQNEAQ, per germline (reference sequence). Germline trimming cut 4 bases from V and 3 bases from J; bases unmatched to any gene: 6. CDR3 sequence: CASSSWTGDGNTIYF. CDR3 bases: TGTGCCAGCAGCTCGTGGACAGGCGATGGAAACACCATATATTTT.

This clone appeared once. V is TRBV18 and J is TRBJ1-4; a possible D gene is TRBD1 (5 bases). The V gene lost 4 bases and the J gene lost 8 bases, with 11 bases spanning the gap. The CDR3 contains 13 residues. Germline lookup yields CDR1 KGHSH and CDR2 LQKENI. This CDR3 is CASSRGLGEKLFF. The CDR3 nucleotides read TGTGCCAGCTCACGGGGGTTGGGAGAAAAACTGTTTTTT.

This rearrangement joins TRBV28 to TRBJ1-2; TRBD1 is a possible D gene (5 bases). Trimming took 7 bases from V and 3 from J, leaving 15 bases between them. Germline lookup yields CDR1 MDHEN and CDR2 SYDVKM. The CDR3 runs 14 residues. The CDR3 loop is CASTSGGYDYGYTF. CDR3 in DNA: TGTGCCAGCACCTCCGGGGGGTATGACTATGGCTACACCTTC.

Remarks on this clone: Relative to the germline gene, one junction end is altered; a read error may explain this. The rearrangement links TRBV28 to TRBJ1-5; D is unresolved. CDR1 is MDHEN, CDR2 SYDVKM, per germline. The CDR3 sequence is 12 residues long. The CDR3: CASSLLSRPRNF. In DNA, the CDR3 is TGTGCCAGCAGTTTATTATCCAGGCCCCGGAATTTT.

The V gene is TRBV6-1, the J gene TRBJ1-2, with D tentatively TRBD1 (5 bases). Trimming removed 2 bases at V and 8 bases at J, with 15 bases between. CDR3 size: 14 residues. Germline lookup yields CDR1 MNHNS and CDR2 SASEGT. CDR3 DNA sequence: TGTGCCAGCAGTGAATGGCAGGGCGAGGGAGGCTACACCTTC. Translated: CASSEWQGEGGYTF.

The chain combines TRBV2 with TRBJ1-1; no clear D gene. The CDR3 totals 11 residues. Germline loops: CDR1 SNHLY, CDR2 FYNNEI. The ends were cut back, 10 bases at V and 8 bases at J, with 14 bases in the middle. DNA for the CDR3: TGTGCCACGTTCGGGAACGAAGAAGCTTTCTTT. Amino acids: CATFGNEEAFF.

The chain uses TRBV29-1 and TRBJ1-1; D call uncertain. The germline CDR1 and CDR2 sequences are SQVTM and ANQGSEA. Trimming removed 8 bases from V and 0 bases from J, with 13 bases in between. The CDR3 extends over 13 amino acids. The DNA for the CDR3 is TGCAGCCCAACGGAACACATGAACACTGAAGCTTTCTTT. Protein product: CSPTEHMNTEAFF.

The chain uses TRBV7-9 and TRBJ2-7, with D unclear. Germline values: CDR1 SEHNR, CDR2 FQNEAQ (reference sequence). V was clipped by 5 bases and J by 10 bases, with 9 bases between them. The CDR3 extends over 10 amino acids. CDR3 DNA sequence: TGTGCCAGCAGCCCCAGGTTTCAGTACTTC. This encodes CASSPRFQYF.

The chain recombines TRBV7-2 with TRBJ2-1, with 8 bases lining up with TRBD2. The germline V gene has CDR1 SGHTA and CDR2 FQGNSA. The CDR3 is 18 amino acids. Unmatched junction bases numbered 11, after V lost 0 bases and J lost 4 bases. The DNA of the CDR3 is TGTGCCAGCAGCTTAGCGCTAGGGACTAGAGGCCCTTACAATGAGCAGTTCTTC. This encodes CASSLALGTRGPYNEQFF.

This clone showed up just once. The chain employs TRBV30 and TRBJ2-1; the D gene is possibly TRBD1 (6 bases). The CDR3 is made up of 14 amino acids. Germline V lookup: CDR1 GTSNPN, CDR2 SVGIG (reference sequence). Trimming took 7 bases from V and 0 from J, leaving 13 bases between them. This CDR3 reads CALQGTSSYNEQFF. In DNA, the CDR3 is TGTGCCTTACAGGGTACCAGCTCCTACAATGAGCAGTTCTTC. Full variable domain (missing parts from reference TRBV30 and TRBJ2-1): SQTIHQWPATLVQPVGSPLSLECTVEGTSNPNLYWYRQAAGRGLQLLFYSVGIGQISSEVPQNLSASRPQDRQFILSSKKLLLSDSGFYLCALQGTSSYNEQFFGPGTRLTVL.

This clone has only one observation. The chain couples TRBV5-1 to TRBJ2-3, with TRBD1 identical over 7 bases. This CDR3 comprises 17 residues. CDR1 is SGHRS and CDR2 is YFSETQ in the germline V gene. The V gene end was trimmed by 4 bases and the J gene end by 2 bases; junction bases not matched to a gene: 13. The CDR3 sequence: CASSLTPGGGDTDTQYF. The DNA for the CDR3 is TGCGCCAGCAGCCTAACTCCAGGGGGTGGGGACACAGATACGCAGTATTTT. Full variable domain (remainder filled in from reference TRBV5-1 and TRBJ2-3): KAGVTQTPRYLIKTRGQQVTLSCSPISGHRSVSWYQQTPGQGLQFLFEYFSETQRNKGNFPGRFSGRQFSNSRSEMNVSTLELGDSALYLCASSLTPGGGDTDTQYFGPGTRLTVL.

The chain is built from TRBV24-1 and TRBJ2-7; 12 bases map to TRBD1. The CDR3 has 15 amino acids. V shed 4 bases, J shed 5 bases, and the junction held 5 bases outside the gene matches. Per the germline V gene, CDR1 is KGHDR and CDR2 is SFDVKD. The CDR3 reads CATSEAGTGGDEQYF. In DNA, the CDR3 is TGTGCCACCAGTGAAGCCGGGACAGGGGGCGACGAGCAGTACTTC.

This chain connects TRBV6-6 to TRBJ1-5; maybe TRBD1 (5 bases). There are 17 residues in the CDR3. The germline CDR1 and CDR2 sequences are MNHNY and SVGAGI (reference sequence). Between the trimmed V and J ends, which lost 5 bases and 2 bases, there was a span of 19 bases. The DNA of the CDR3 is TGTGCCAGCAGTCCACTCGGGGGAGGAATAGGCAATCAGCCCCAGCATTTT. It yields the protein CASSPLGGGIGNQPQHF.

A few counts support this clone. The J gene is TRBJ2-7, the V gene TRBV29-1, with D perhaps TRBD1 (6 bases). Trimming took 5 bases from V and 0 from J, leaving 8 bases between them. The CDR3 has 12 amino acids. Per the germline V gene, CDR1 is SQVTM and CDR2 is ANQGSEA. CDR3 coding DNA: TGCAGCGTTAGGGACAACTCCTACGAGCAGTACTTC. It yields the protein CSVRDNSYEQYF.